A single sample is the source of the 26 T cell receptor beta chains below, sequenced in a study of T-cell memory formation after mild COVID-19. TCRdb re-analysed the 5' RACE reads in MiXCR, keeping a single row per CDR3 protein. Here the sample spans 75,000 to 95,000 distinct CDR3 sequences, approximately 16% being singletons. Material for sequencing was PBMCs or a T cell subset sorted from them (not recorded which). These TCRs come from a young man who had mild COVID-19 (a few samples of this study predate the infection). Cell type and time point are not known.

This clonotype was observed once. The chain combines TRBV9 with TRBJ2-2; 13 bases match TRBD2. Germline V lookup: CDR1 SGDLS, CDR2 YYNGEE. Trimming cost V 3 bases and J 1 base; bases outside gene matches: 6. The length of the CDR3 is 18 residues. In DNA form, the CDR3 reads TGTGCCAGCAGCGACGGGACTAGCGGGGACATGAACACCGGGGAGCTGTTTTTT. It codes for CASSDGTSGDMNTGELFF. The full variable domain, in which reference TRBV9 and TRBJ2-2 provide the parts outside the CDR3, is DSGVTQTPKHLITATGQRVTLRCSPRSGDLSVYWYQQSLDQGLQFLIQYYNGEERAKGNILERFSAQQFPDLHSELNLSSLELGDSALYFCASSDGTSGDMNTGELFFGEGSRLTVL.

This clonotype has just a few counts. This rearrangement joins TRBV4-1 to TRBJ2-3; no firm D call. Germline CDR1 is MGHRA and CDR2 is YSYEKL. Trimming took 1 base from V and 1 from J, leaving 6 bases between them. CDR3 size: 14 residues. CDR3: CASSQAQGTDTQYF. The CDR3, as DNA: TGCGCCAGCAGCCAAGCCCAGGGCACAGATACGCAGTATTTT.

This clonotype was seen ten or more times. The gene calls are TRBV6-5 and TRBJ1-2; tentative D call: TRBD1 (6 bases). Trimming shortened V by 3 bases and J by 7 bases, and 15 bases separated the two germline ends. Germline CDR1 reads MNHEY; CDR2 reads SVGAGI. This CDR3 comprises 14 residues. The CDR3 DNA is TGTGCCAGCAGTTATACTGGGGGCAGAAGTGGCTACACCTTC. This translates into CASSYTGGRSGYTF.

The chain joins TRBV7-9 to TRBJ2-4; 7 bases are shared with TRBD1. V shed 9 bases and J 5 bases; nucleotides not matched to a gene: 1. The CDR3 consists of 11 residues. Germline V gene lookup returns CDR1 SEHNR and CDR2 FQNEAQ (reference sequence). Written as DNA, the CDR3 is TGTGCCAGTACAGGGGAAAACATTCAGTACTTC. Encoded protein: CASTGENIQYF.

In this sample, this clonotype turned up a few times. The chain uses TRBV29-1 and TRBJ2-2; 9 nucleotides match TRBD1. Trimming at V came to 7 bases and at J to 4 bases, leaving 4 bases not matched to a gene. Germline V lookup: CDR1 SQVTM, CDR2 ANQGSEA. The length of the CDR3 is 13 residues. CDR3 residues: CSGTGAGTGELFF. CDR3 bases: TGCAGCGGGACAGGGGCGGGCACCGGGGAGCTGTTTTTT.

The rearrangement joins TRBV7-2 to TRBJ1-1, with a weak D call TRBD1 (6 bases). The CDR3 runs 17 residues. Germline-derived CDR1 and CDR2 are SGHTA and FQGNSA. Trimming shortened V by 2 bases and J by 4 bases, and 20 bases separated the two germline ends. The CDR3 sequence is CASSLYRGRLEITEAFF. The CDR3 DNA reads as TGTGCCAGCAGCTTATACCGGGGGCGGTTGGAGATCACTGAAGCTTTCTTT.

This clonotype was seen a handful of times. The J gene is TRBJ2-7, the V gene TRBV16, with 7 bases fitting TRBD2. V was pared by 1 base and J by 2 bases, with 8 bases of the junction left unmatched. The germline V gene has CDR1 KGHSY and CDR2 FQNENV. This CDR3 is 16 amino acids long. The CDR3 DNA reads TGTGCCAGCAGCCAATTGGGAGGGTTGATCACCTACGAGCAGTACTTC. It is translated as CASSQLGGLITYEQYF.

The chain joins TRBV4-1 to TRBJ2-3; 7 nucleotides align to TRBD2. Germline CDR1 and CDR2: MGHRA and YSYEKL. V trimming: 3 bases; J trimming: 6 bases; junction bases outside the gene matches: 9. This CDR3 contains 15 residues. The chain's CDR3 is CASSQLTSSVDTQYF. CDR3 sequence (DNA): TGCGCCAGCAGCCAGCTGACTAGCTCGGTCGATACGCAGTATTTT.

A few counts support this clonotype. This sequence joins TRBV7-6 and TRBJ2-1; tentatively, D is TRBD2 (6 bases). The CDR3 covers 13 residues. Trimming took 3 bases from V and 9 from J, leaving 12 bases between them. Per the germline V gene, CDR1 is SGHVS and CDR2 is FNYEAQ. The CDR3 DNA is TGTGCCAGCAGCTTGCTGCGGGGCGCTGAGCAGTTCTTC. Encoded protein: CASSLLRGAEQFF.

This clonotype was counted only a few times. The chain combines TRBV6-5 with TRBJ2-1, with 11 bases aligning to TRBD2. The CDR3 is 15 amino acids. With 2 bases clipped from V and 6 bases from J, the junction kept 3 bases outside the gene matches. Germline CDR1 reads MNHEY; CDR2 reads SVGAGI. CDR3 protein: CASSYNSGGANEQFF. DNA for the CDR3: TGTGCCAGCAGTTACAATAGCGGGGGGGCCAATGAGCAGTTCTTC.

A few counts support this clonotype. This chain links TRBV4-1 with TRBJ2-3, with TRBD1 matching 7 bases. The CDR3 is made up of 15 amino acids. V shed 2 bases and J 5 bases; nucleotides not matched to a gene: 7. The germline V gene encodes CDR1 MGHRA and CDR2 YSYEKL. The CDR3 sequence: CASSQRVTGEDTQYF. CDR3 coding DNA: TGCGCCAGCAGCCAAAGGGTAACAGGGGAAGATACGCAGTATTTT.

This clonotype showed up just a few times. V gene TRBV20-1 combines with J gene TRBJ2-5; no firm D call. The germline gives CDR1 DFQATT, CDR2 SNEGSKA (reference sequence). V lost 0 bases, J lost 2 bases, and 7 bases lay in between. CDR3 length: 13 residues. The CDR3 sequence is CSARDPHQETQYF. The CDR3 DNA sequence: TGCAGTGCTAGAGATCCCCATCAAGAGACCCAGTACTTC.

J is TRBJ1-1 and V is TRBV5-5; D not certain. Trimming cost V 2 bases and J 6 bases, with 8 bases left between them. Germline CDR1 reads SGHKS; CDR2 reads YYEKEE (reference sequence). The CDR3 totals 12 residues. The CDR3 DNA follows: TGTGCCAGCAGCTTTACATCCGCTGAAGCTTTCTTT. Translated: CASSFTSAEAFF.

The chain carries TRBV27 and TRBJ1-1; 7 positions agree with TRBD1. This CDR3 has 13 amino acids. The V gene's germline CDR1 is MNHEY and CDR2 SMNVEV (reference sequence). The junction had 4 bases not matched to a gene; V was cut back by 4 bases and J by 5 bases. This CDR3 reads CASSSPGGTEAFF. The CDR3 DNA reads as TGTGCCAGCAGTTCACCAGGGGGGACTGAAGCTTTCTTT.

V gene TRBV24-1 combines with J gene TRBJ2-5; TRBD2 might be the D (6 bases). CDR3 length equals 13 residues. Trimming shortened V by 4 bases and J by 5 bases, and 10 bases separated the two germline ends. Germline V CDR1 and CDR2: KGHDR, SFDVKD. The CDR3 DNA reads TGTGCCACCAGTGACCGCGGGGAGGAGACCCAGTACTTC. Translating it yields CATSDRGEETQYF.

The chain joins TRBV24-1 to TRBJ2-2; D is ambiguous. Trimming pared 0 bases from V and 6 bases from J, leaving 1 base between. CDR3 size: 12 residues. Germline loops: CDR1 KGHDR, CDR2 SFDVKD. In nucleotides, the CDR3 is TGTGCCACCAGTGATTTGTCCGGGGAGCTGTTTTTT. It specifies CATSDLSGELFF.

This clonotype was detected a few times. The chain uses TRBV7-9 and TRBJ2-5; no clear D. This CDR3 is 14 amino acids long. The V gene lost 0 bases and the J gene lost 1 base, with 6 bases spanning the gap. Germline CDR1 reads SEHNR; CDR2 reads FQNEAQ (reference sequence). CDR3 in DNA: TGTGCCAGCAGCTTAGCAACAGTCCAAGAGACCCAGTACTTC. Its protein is CASSLATVQETQYF.

The chain links TRBV7-2 to TRBJ2-1; TRBD2 aligns across 15 bases. From germline, CDR1 is SGHTA and CDR2 FQGNSA. J gave up 4 bases and V 4 bases, and 5 bases lay outside the gene matches. CDR3 size: 17 residues. This CDR3 reads CASSSWGLAGGYNEQFF. For the CDR3, the DNA is TGTGCCAGCAGCTCCTGGGGACTAGCGGGGGGTTACAATGAGCAGTTCTTC.

There are a few counts of this clonotype. This chain links TRBV7-9 with TRBJ2-5; 11 bases are a match to TRBD2. Trimming at V came to 7 bases and at J to 2 bases, leaving 9 bases not matched to a gene. Germline values: CDR1 SEHNR, CDR2 FQNEAQ (reference sequence). The CDR3 totals 16 residues. The CDR3 reads CASTSWASGGQETQYF. The CDR3 region has the DNA TGTGCCAGCACCTCCTGGGCTAGCGGGGGGCAAGAGACCCAGTACTTC.

The genes are TRBV27 and TRBJ2-3; TRBD1 matches 8 bases. Germline-derived CDR1 and CDR2 are MNHEY and SMNVEV (reference sequence). There are 17 residues in the CDR3. Trimming took 3 bases from V and 2 from J; bases not matched to a gene: 10. As DNA, the CDR3 is TGTGCCAGCAGTTTGGCCGGGACAGGCAGCAACACAGATACGCAGTATTTT. This encodes CASSLAGTGSNTDTQYF.

The chain combines TRBV14 with TRBJ2-7; 8 bases fit TRBD1. The CDR3 is 14 residues long. Germline V gene lookup returns CDR1 SGHDN and CDR2 FVKESK. V shed 4 bases, J shed 3 bases, and the junction held 5 bases outside the gene matches. The CDR3 region is CASSRGQGGYEQYF. As DNA, the CDR3 is TGTGCCAGCAGCCGTGGACAGGGCGGCTACGAGCAGTACTTC.

The V gene is TRBV11-2, the J gene TRBJ2-3; 12 bases match TRBD2. The germline CDR1 and CDR2 sequences are SGHAT and FQNNGV. CDR3 length equals 15 residues. V dropped 7 bases and J dropped 4; count of bases not matched to a gene: 6. This chain's CDR3 is CASNGLAGIPDTQYF. CDR3 DNA: TGTGCCAGCAACGGACTAGCGGGGATCCCAGATACGCAGTATTTT.

A few counts support this clonotype. The J gene is TRBJ2-1, the V gene TRBV12-3 or TRBV12-4; 8 bases are shared with TRBD1. This CDR3 contains 13 residues. Trimming removed 6 bases from V and 5 bases from J; junction bases left unmatched: 3. CDR3 DNA: TGTGCCAGCAGATTGACAGGGGACAATGAGCAGTTCTTC. It encodes CASRLTGDNEQFF.

This clonotype came up many times. The rearrangement joins TRBV10-3 to TRBJ2-3; D remains ambiguous. The length of the CDR3 is 15 residues. Trimming pared 4 bases from V and 4 bases from J, leaving 15 bases between. Germline loops: CDR1 ENHRY, CDR2 SYGVKD. In nucleotides, the CDR3 is TGTGCCATCAGTGGTCCACAGAACATCCCAGATACGCAGTATTTT. It specifies CAISGPQNIPDTQYF.

V usage is TRBV6-5 and J usage is TRBJ2-6, with D possibly matching TRBD1 (5 bases). The V end was cut by 0 bases, the J end by 0 bases, with 21 bases between. This CDR3 is 21 amino acids long. The germline gives CDR1 MNHEY, CDR2 SVGAGI. CDR3 nucleotide sequence: TGTGCCAGCAGTTACTCGAACCCCCGCCAGGGCAGTTACTCTGGGGCCAACGTCCTGACTTTC. It is translated as CASSYSNPRQGSYSGANVLTF.

The CDR3 nucleotides are TGTGCCAGCAGCCAAGTACCGGGGGCTAGCACAGATACGCAGTATTTT. It encodes CASSQVPGASTDTQYF. The rearrangement uses TRBV4-2 and TRBJ2-3, with D perhaps assigned TRBD1 or TRBD2 (6 bases each). The germline V gene has CDR1 LGHNA and CDR2 YNFKEQ. V was shortened by 1 base and J by 0 bases, with 11 bases between the two germline ends. This CDR3 spans 16 amino acids.